A selection of T cell receptor beta chains follows, all from one sample in a study of T-cell memory formation after mild COVID-19. TCRdb processed the 5' RACE reads anew with MiXCR; each CDR3 protein has one entry. Among about 290,000 distinct CDR3 sequences listed, approximately 15% were seen once. Sequenced input: PBMCs or a T cell subset sorted from them (not recorded which). Receptors originate from a man aged 18 to 35 who had mild COVID-19 (a few samples of this study predate the infection). Cell type and time point are not known. Both conserved end residues are part of each CDR3. Each record gives: J gene, V gene, CDR3 protein.

TRBJ2-1 | TRBV3-1 | CASRDKGAWVNEQFF
TRBJ2-1 | TRBV6-2/TRBV6-3 | CASSDRIWDEQFF
TRBJ1-5 | TRBV7-2 | CASSPGEGIGNQPQHF
TRBJ2-3 | TRBV5-1 | CASSQDRRLTDTQYF
TRBJ2-2 | TRBV5-1 | CASKYRTGNTGELFF
TRBJ2-5 | TRBV12-3/TRBV12-4 | CASSLEVQGGETQYF
TRBJ1-1 | TRBV4-2 | CASSPGQTLDTEAFF
TRBJ1-2 | TRBV10-3 | CAISDPPGNYGYTF
TRBJ2-1 | TRBV19 | CASSMRGKYNEQFF
TRBJ2-5 | TRBV7-3 | CASSSLGEEETQYF
TRBJ1-1 | TRBV5-1 | CASSLVPTVNMNTEAFF
TRBJ2-5 | TRBV7-6 | CASSSFEETQYF
TRBJ2-7 | TRBV12-3/TRBV12-4 | CASSLDRNEQYF
TRBJ2-5 | TRBV7-3 | CASSSWGGPETQYF
TRBJ2-3 | TRBV24-1 | CATGSRSGDTQYF
TRBJ2-3 | TRBV20-1 | CSARLAGSSDTQYF
TRBJ2-7 | TRBV3-1 | CASSQEPEQGYYEQYF
TRBJ1-2 | TRBV7-9 | CASSVRQGRYTF
TRBJ2-3 | TRBV6-2/TRBV6-3 | CASNPSGGSSTQYF
TRBJ2-3 | TRBV9 | CASSAWDSHTDTQYF
TRBJ2-6 | TRBV28 | CASSLSIFEVLGANVLTF
TRBJ1-1 | TRBV9 | CASSEHHTEAFF
TRBJ2-3 | TRBV4-3 | CASSQELTSGGSDTQYF
TRBJ2-2 | TRBV29-1 | CSVIRQSSTGELFF
TRBJ2-3 | TRBV6-5 | CASSYEVLGADTQYF
TRBJ1-6 | TRBV5-6 | CASSLIGYHNSPLHF
TRBJ1-2 | TRBV28 | CASSLSLTENYGYTF
TRBJ1-5 | TRBV7-2 | CASSSGINQPQHF
TRBJ2-7 | TRBV24-1 | CATSEEPYEQYF
TRBJ2-6 | TRBV4-1 | CASSQRQSSGANVLTF
TRBJ1-1 | TRBV7-8 | CVSTSRTEAFF
TRBJ1-2 | TRBV24-1 | CATSDPGTGPIGYTF
TRBJ1-1 | TRBV9 | CASSVVPNTEAFF
TRBJ2-1 | TRBV9 | CASSVRGGRLDEQFF
TRBJ2-3 | TRBV12-3/TRBV12-4 | CASSFGHPTDTQYF
TRBJ2-2 | TRBV18 | CASSPRGLSKVAGELFF
TRBJ2-3 | TRBV12-5 | CASGLEGGSDTQYF
TRBJ1-4 | TRBV6-6 | CASSGRGQSEKLFF
TRBJ2-5 | TRBV19 | CASSIRRGQETQYF
TRBJ2-2 | TRBV2 | CASSEGWTSPGELFF
TRBJ1-5 | TRBV7-6 | CASSLEEGGNQPQHF
TRBJ1-2 | TRBV7-9 | CASSPPGQGYGYTF
TRBJ2-7 | TRBV6-5 | CASSDRISYEQYF
TRBJ2-1 | TRBV11-2 | CASSLGLALYNEQFF
TRBJ1-1 | TRBV2 | CASSSESYTEAFF
TRBJ2-1 | TRBV20-1 | CSVRDSLLGSYNEQFF
TRBJ2-1 | TRBV3-1 | CASSPWRGVYNEQFF
TRBJ2-3 | TRBV7-8 | CASSPPELLTSTDTQYF
TRBJ2-5 | TRBV4-2 | CASSPEGTQVAQYF
TRBJ2-5 | TRBV11-2 | CASSLSRKETQYF